Given below is one TCR beta chain in context. Some clones are missing from TCRdb's copy, which holds only in-frame ones; the method was immunoSEQ multiplex PCR. The sample consists of 200,000 to 250,000 clones, approximately 90% of them appearing once. This entry belongs to a study of blood T cell repertoires in COVID-19. Study as a whole: COVID-19 samples, acute and convalescent, were from the United States, Italy and Spain.

The cohort comprised adults aged roughly 18 to 90 years residing in under 30 US areas. Participant-reported clinical history was the basis for cohort assignment. Recovered participants had two consecutive negative NP/OP PCR tests, healthcare professional clearance, or symptom resolution. CDR1 and CDR2 from the germline V gene are MNHEY and SVGAGI. V dropped 6 bases and J dropped 4; count of bases not matched to a gene: 7. CDR3 length equals 15 residues. Sequences were obtained from PBMCs or T cells enriched from blood (not recorded which). The sequence came from a young woman who had recovered from COVID-19. The chain joins TRBV6-5 to TRBJ2-3; 10 nucleotides line up with TRBD1. The CDR3 nucleotides are TGTGCCAGCAGCCCGGGACAGGGGTTTGCAGATACGCAGTATTTT. Translation: CASSPGQGFADTQYF.